These 26 T cell receptor beta chains were all obtained from the same sample, sequenced in a study of cytomegalovirus exposure and HLA in healthy donors. 13 Jbeta primers and 60 Vbeta primers were used for the PCR. Sequencing was performed with immunoSEQ multiplex PCR; in TCRdb, only in-frame clones are kept and a portion is missing. The data show more than 100,000 clones, with around four fifths seen just once and less than 2% held by the top ten. Sequencing was done on a sample of PBMCs. Receptors originate from a man in his forties or fifties in good health and CMV-seronegative.

This clone was detected only once. The chain is built from TRBV6-5 and TRBJ1-2; maybe TRBD1 (6 bases). CDR1 and CDR2 (germline): MNHEY, SVGAGI. The CDR3 consists of 14 residues. Trimming took off 6 bases at V and 4 bases at J, with 15 bases between the two ends. DNA for the CDR3: TGTGCCAGCAGGCGACAGGCGCAAGTCTATGGCTACACCTTC. It codes for CASRRQAQVYGYTF.

With regard to this clone: One junction end does not reproduce the germline sequence, and a read error may be involved. The V gene is TRBV7-9, the J gene TRBJ2-3; no definite D call. The CDR3 has 13 amino acids. Germline V CDR1 and CDR2: SEHNR, FQNEAQ (reference sequence). The CDR3 is CSSSRAQADTQYF. The CDR3 region has the DNA TGTTCCAGCAGCCGCGCCCAGGCAGATACGCAGTATTTT.

This rearrangement joins TRBV4-1 to TRBJ2-3; 8 bases agree with TRBD1. The CDR3 loop spans 16 amino acids. Germline CDR1 MGHRA, CDR2 YSYEKL. After removal of 4 bases from V and 2 bases from J, the junction contained 8 bases not matched to a gene. CDR3: CASSRPGTGATDTQYF. CDR3 in DNA: TGCGCCAGCAGCCGACCCGGGACAGGCGCCACAGATACGCAGTATTTT.

CDR3 region: CASSYGAGNTIYF. DNA for the CDR3: TGTGCCAGCAGTTACGGGGCAGGAAACACCATATATTTT. The chain joins TRBV6-5 to TRBJ1-3; possibly TRBD1 for D (5 bases). This CDR3 contains 13 residues. The germline V and J ends were trimmed by 2 bases and 4 bases, with 6 bases remaining between them. Per the germline V gene, CDR1 is MNHEY and CDR2 is SVGAGI.

The rearrangement uses TRBV2 and TRBJ2-1, with 12 bases that match TRBD2. Germline trimming cut 5 bases from V and 5 bases from J; bases unmatched to any gene: 4. Germline values: CDR1 SNHLY, CDR2 FYNNEI. The CDR3 sequence is 15 residues long. CDR3 in amino acids: CASSMTSGGNNEQFF. CDR3 bases: TGTGCCAGCAGTATGACTAGCGGGGGAAACAATGAGCAGTTCTTC.

The chain links TRBV2 to TRBJ2-7, with 7 bases identical to TRBD1. Germline V lookup: CDR1 SNHLY, CDR2 FYNNEI. The CDR3 runs 13 residues. J was trimmed by 2 bases and V by 6 bases; bases with no gene match: 4. The CDR3 protein is CASSQGQAYEQYF. CDR3 nucleotides: TGTGCCAGCAGCCAAGGACAGGCCTACGAGCAGTACTTC.

This chain connects TRBV29-1 to TRBJ1-2; D possibly corresponds to TRBD1 (5 bases). The CDR3 sequence is 14 residues long. The V end was cut by 4 bases, the J end by 4 bases, with 16 bases between. Germline lookup yields CDR1 SQVTM and CDR2 ANQGSEA. CDR3 sequence (DNA): TGCAGCGTTGTTCTCGTACAGGAGATCTATGGCTACACCTTC. It encodes CSVVLVQEIYGYTF.

The chain joins TRBV4-1 to TRBJ2-2; 8 nucleotides line up with TRBD1. Germline lookup yields CDR1 MGHRA and CDR2 YSYEKL. V trimming: 4 bases; J trimming: 5 bases; junction bases outside the gene matches: 3. The CDR3 has 14 residues. CDR3 coding DNA: TGCGCCAGCAGCCGTACAGGGGGGACCGGGGAGCTGTTTTTT. It codes for CASSRTGGTGELFF.

With regard to this clone: A junction boundary mismatches the germline segment, possibly from a read error. This sample also contains other DNA sequences that code for the same CDR3. This rearrangement joins TRBV7-6 to TRBJ2-5; tentatively, D is TRBD2 (6 bases). The CDR3 extends over 16 amino acids. Germline lookup yields CDR1 SGHVS and CDR2 FNYEAQ. The CDR3: CASSSSFDGSGETQYF. CDR3 DNA sequence: TGTGCCAGTAGCTCTTCCTTTGACGGGAGTGGAGAGACCCAGTACTTC.

The chain couples TRBV28 to TRBJ1-1, with D maybe TRBD1 (5 bases). V lost 5 bases to trimming and J lost 6 bases, with 10 bases between them. This CDR3 is built from 12 residues. Germline V gene data show CDR1 as MDHEN and CDR2 as SYDVKM. DNA of the CDR3: TGTGCCAGCAGTACCGGGACTCCTGAAGCTTTCTTT. Protein product: CASSTGTPEAFF.

This chain uses TRBV4-2 with TRBJ2-1, with TRBD2 matching 10 bases. Germline CDR1 and CDR2: LGHNA and YNFKEQ. The CDR3 covers 15 residues. V was clipped by 6 bases and J by 2 bases; unmatched bases: 4. DNA for the CDR3: TGTGCCAGCAGTACCGGGACTAGCGCCTACAATGAGCAGTTCTTC. It specifies CASSTGTSAYNEQFF.

The V gene is TRBV27, the J gene TRBJ1-6; a possible D gene is TRBD1 (5 bases). CDR1 and CDR2 (germline): MNHEY, SMNVEV (reference sequence). Trimming stripped 3 bases from V and 9 bases from J, with 15 bases between. This CDR3 contains 15 residues. CDR3 sequence: CASSFGEGEGSPLHF. The CDR3 DNA follows: TGTGCCAGCAGTTTTGGGGAAGGGGAAGGTTCACCCCTCCACTTT.

The V call is TRBV7-9, the J call TRBJ1-5; D call uncertain. V was trimmed by 0 bases and J by 1 base, leaving 4 bases between them. In germline, CDR1 is SEHNR, CDR2 FQNEAQ (reference sequence). The CDR3 runs to 14 residues. CDR3 nucleotide sequence: TGTGCCAGCAGCTTAGCCGGGAGCAATCAGCCCCAGCATTTT. Protein sequence: CASSLAGSNQPQHF.

The chain uses TRBV7-2 and TRBJ2-1; 14 nucleotides align to TRBD2. V trimming: 5 bases; J trimming: 7 bases; junction bases outside the gene matches: 10. Per the germline V gene, CDR1 is SGHTA and CDR2 is FQGNSA. The CDR3 consists of 17 residues. CDR3: CASSKTPGLAGVNEQFF. In DNA form, the CDR3 reads TGTGCCAGCAGCAAGACTCCGGGACTAGCGGGAGTTAATGAGCAGTTCTTC.

This clone was counted once. The same CDR3 arises from other DNA sequences in this sample as well. CDR3 in DNA: TGTGCCAGCACCGGGGGGAGCACAGATACGCAGTATTTT. Translating it yields CASTGGSTDTQYF. The rearrangement uses TRBV2 and TRBJ2-3; TRBD2 aligns across 7 bases. V was clipped by 7 bases and J by 0 bases; unmatched bases: 1. Germline V lookup: CDR1 SNHLY, CDR2 FYNNEI. The CDR3 has 13 amino acids.

The chain has TRBV2 and TRBJ1-5; TRBD1 matches at 8 bases. Per the germline V gene, CDR1 is SNHLY and CDR2 is FYNNEI. V lost 11 bases, J lost 2 bases, and 8 bases stayed unmatched. The CDR3 length is 14 residues. The CDR3 reads CACGTGRGNQPQHF. The CDR3 nucleotides are TGTGCCTGCGGGACAGGTCGGGGCAATCAGCCCCAGCATTTT.

This clone was seen only a few times. V is TRBV4-1 and J is TRBJ2-5; no definite D call. V lost 2 bases to trimming and J lost 0 bases, with 7 bases between them. Germline V gene data show CDR1 as MGHRA and CDR2 as YSYEKL. The length of the CDR3 is 14 residues. The CDR3 DNA is TGCGCCAGCAGCCAAAGACATAACCAAGAGACCCAGTACTTC. Protein product: CASSQRHNQETQYF.

The chain joins TRBV2 to TRBJ1-2, with D possibly matching TRBD1 (6 bases). The CDR3 length is 14 residues. Germline CDR1 and CDR2: SNHLY and FYNNEI. Trimming pared 9 bases from V and 0 bases from J, leaving 14 bases between. The CDR3: CARRSGQTNYGYTF. CDR3 nucleotides: TGTGCCAGGCGATCGGGACAAACTAACTATGGCTACACCTTC.

The chain couples TRBV6-5 to TRBJ1-1; weak D call: TRBD1 (5 bases). V was pared by 2 bases and J by 7 bases, with 11 bases between. The length of the CDR3 is 13 residues. CDR1 and CDR2 (germline): MNHEY, SVGAGI. Here the CDR3 DNA reads TGTGCCAGCAGTTACGACAGCTCAGTTGAAGCTTTCTTT. Translated, it gives CASSYDSSVEAFF.

The CDR3 sequence is CASSLAGQGGNEQFF. In nucleotides, the CDR3 is TGTGCCAGCAGCTTGGCGGGACAGGGTGGCAATGAGCAGTTCTTC. The chain recombines TRBV5-4 with TRBJ2-1; 9 bases line up with TRBD1. The CDR3 loop spans 15 amino acids. Germline V CDR1 and CDR2: SGHNT, YYREEE (reference sequence). J gave up 6 bases and V 0 bases, and 4 bases lay outside the gene matches.

A word on this clone: Distinct nucleotide sequences in the sample also encode this CDR3. V is TRBV19 and J is TRBJ2-7; 7 bases line up with TRBD1. The trim removed 2 bases at V and 0 bases at J, leaving 4 bases unmatched. Germline CDR1 reads LNHDA; CDR2 reads SQIVND (reference sequence). The CDR3 spans 15 residues. The CDR3 coding sequence is TGTGCCAGTAGTATATTCGGGACAGACTCCTACGAGCAGTACTTC. It is translated as CASSIFGTDSYEQYF.

The J gene is TRBJ2-2, the V gene TRBV7-2; possible D gene TRBD2, 6 bases. CDR3 length equals 16 residues. Between the trimmed V and J ends, which lost 5 bases and 1 base, there was a span of 14 bases. Germline assignment: CDR1 SGHTA and CDR2 FQGNSA. The CDR3 bases are TGTGCCAGCAGCCTCCAGCGGGCGGGGAACACCGGGGAGCTGTTTTTT. Translating gives CASSLQRAGNTGELFF.

V is TRBV11-1 and J is TRBJ2-5; TRBD1 aligns across 10 bases. The length of the CDR3 is 15 residues. The germline gives CDR1 SGHAT, CDR2 FQDESV (reference sequence). J was trimmed by 5 bases and V by 0 bases; bases with no gene match: 3. CDR3 nucleotide sequence: TGTGCCAGCAGCTTAGCGGGGGGACAGGGGGAGACCCAGTACTTC. Translated: CASSLAGGQGETQYF.

The J gene is TRBJ2-5, the V gene TRBV27; 8 nucleotides match TRBD1. The DNA end lines up better with TRBJ2-7; the J call may be wrong. CDR1 and CDR2 from the germline V gene are MNHEY and SMNVEV (reference sequence). The CDR3 loop spans 17 amino acids. The DNA for the CDR3 is TGTGCCAGCAGTGCATGGGACAGGCTAAGGCGGGACTACGAGCAGTACTTC. It yields the protein CASSAWDRLRRDYEQYF.

The rearrangement joins TRBV29-1 to TRBJ2-7; 9 bases agree with TRBD1. There are 14 residues in the CDR3. J gave up 7 bases and V 2 bases, and 9 bases lay outside the gene matches. The germline gives CDR1 SQVTM, CDR2 ANQGSEA. The CDR3 region is CSVEIGTGSKEQYF. As DNA, the CDR3 is TGCAGCGTTGAAATCGGGACAGGGTCTAAGGAGCAGTACTTC.

CDR3 in amino acids: CASSTQGGNTEAFF. CDR3 bases: TGTGCCAGCAGTACTCAAGGGGGGAACACTGAAGCTTTCTTT. V and J are TRBV2 and TRBJ1-1, with D perhaps matching TRBD1 (6 bases). CDR1 is SNHLY, CDR2 FYNNEI, per germline. The CDR3 extends over 14 amino acids. Trimming cost V 5 bases and J 1 base, with 11 bases left between them.